A single sample gave rise to the 5 T cell receptor beta chains below, sequenced in a study of long-term antiretroviral therapy in people with HIV. Running of the v3.0 immunoSEQ assay took place at survey level. Sequencing was performed with immunoSEQ multiplex PCR; in TCRdb, only in-frame clones are kept and a portion is missing. In the table there are tens of thousands of clones, roughly four fifths of which are singletons. The sequencing here drew on unsorted PBMCs, taken 0.3 years after starting antiretroviral therapy. The receptor source for this set is a man in his late teens or twenties with HIV.

The chain joins TRBV10-1 to TRBJ2-2, with 7 bases matching TRBD2. Germline lookup yields CDR1 WNHNN and CDR2 SYGVQD (reference sequence). The CDR3 runs to 12 residues. V lost 8 bases, J lost 5 bases, and 2 bases stayed unmatched. The CDR3 loop is CASGGGTGELFF. Written as DNA, the CDR3 is TGCGCCAGCGGGGGGGGGACCGGGGAGCTGTTTTTT.

This clone was found once. The rearrangement joins TRBV6-5 to TRBJ1-1, with a possible D match to TRBD1 (6 bases). Deletions cut 6 bases from V and 1 base from J, with 12 bases between. CDR3 size: 14 residues. From germline, CDR1 is MNHEY and CDR2 SVGAGI. The CDR3 reads CASSPQGWNTEAFF. CDR3 in DNA: TGTGCCAGCAGCCCACAGGGTTGGAACACTGAAGCTTTCTTT.

The chain has TRBV9 and TRBJ2-6; no definite D call. Germline-derived CDR1 and CDR2 are SGDLS and YYNGEE. The V end lost 6 bases, the J end lost 0 bases, and 13 bases lay between the germline ends. The CDR3 is 16 amino acids. DNA for the CDR3: TGTGCCAGCACCCCAACGTTCGGCTCTGGGGCCAACGTCCTGACTTTC. It yields the protein CASTPTFGSGANVLTF. Full variable domain (missing parts from reference TRBV9 and TRBJ2-6): DSGVTQTPKHLITATGQRVTLRCSPRSGDLSVYWYQQSLDQGLQFLIQYYNGEERAKGNILERFSAQQFPDLHSELNLSSLELGDSALYFCASTPTFGSGANVLTFGAGSRLTVL.

The J gene is TRBJ2-3, the V gene TRBV10-3; D tentatively fits TRBD1 or TRBD2 (6 bases each). Per germline, CDR1 ENHRY and CDR2 SYGVKD. The CDR3 runs to 15 residues. V was clipped by 8 bases and J by 0 bases, with 15 bases between them. CDR3: CAIGGGAASTDTQYF. The CDR3 DNA reads as TGTGCCATCGGGGGCGGGGCGGCTAGCACAGATACGCAGTATTTT.

Only a few counts were recorded for this clone. J is TRBJ1-4 and V is TRBV6-5; the match to TRBD1 covers 7 bases. CDR1 is MNHEY and CDR2 is SVGAGI in the germline V gene. V lost 0 bases to trimming and J lost 4 bases; unmatched junction nucleotides: 2. The CDR3 is made up of 15 amino acids. CDR3 region: CASSYSGGGNEKLFF. CDR3 DNA sequence: TGTGCCAGCAGTTACTCAGGGGGCGGTAATGAAAAACTGTTTTTT.